Detailed here is one TCR beta chain. Its cognate antigen has yet to be identified. No much larger clone is present one base from it, and per-base qualities are unavailable. These data belong to a study of CD8+CD57+ T cells in acquired aplastic anemia (dated by TCRdb to the late 2010s). As for the study more broadly: Extracted DNA from sorted CD4+ and CD8+ cells averaged about 3 ug, ranging from roughly 0.2 to 30 ug. CD8+CD57+ expansion was defined as a frequency above the mean frequency observed in healthy subjects.

Flow cytometry had shown CD8+CD57+ cell expansion in the patients selected for sequencing. Every patient had severe acquired aplastic anemia, diagnosed using the International Study of Aplastic Anemia and Agranulocytosis and Camitta criteria. No therapy had been received by the patients at the time of blood sampling. TCR repertoires of sorted CD4+ and CD8+ blood T cells from severe aplastic anemia patients and healthy subjects were deep-sequenced in the study. In the USA, patient enrollment took place under clinicaltrials.gov protocols 00001620, 01623167, 00001397, 00071045, 00081523 and 00961064. Ficoll-Paque density gradient centrifugation was used to isolate peripheral blood mononuclear cells. Before DNA was extracted, CD4+ and CD8+ T cells were sorted using either FACS or magnetic beads. Overall results and qualifications from the work: No significant difference in CD8+ Simpson's diversity was found between patients and healthy controls (P=0.060). Around 30 CD8+ CDR3 sequences were found in both patients and controls but appeared to be highly expressed in patients and within the immunodominant clones of the patients.

Profiling of TCR beta VDJ combinations and CDR3 sequences used genomic DNA as the template. An Illumina HiSeq 2000 was the platform used for TCR repertoire sequencing. Per the authors' processing: Repertoire assessment relied on Simpson's diversity index, CDR3 size and DJ length profiles, and TRBV/TRBJ rearrangement plots. Whichever DNA sequence was most abundant in the deep sequencing data was defined as the immunodominant clone. CDR3 amino acid sequences were checked for sharing across subjects and were also compared against the VDJdb database and published repertoires. In-frame beta chains were kept once TCRdb had trimmed the public reads at Q25 with fastp and called clones with MiXCR. Rows matching on CDR3 protein sequence are summarized as one entry with the most common DNA and genes. These V and J calls rely on TCRdb rather than the paper's analysis. A total of 150,000 to 200,000 distinct CDR3 sequences appear in this sample, about 50% of them only once. 25% to 40% of the sample is in the top ten clones.

The CDR3 runs 13 residues from the cysteine to the phenylalanine. Only the CDR3 DNA stays, 39 bases, in frame from base 1. Reading the germline V gene (reference sequence) gives CDR1 DFQATT and CDR2 SNEGSKA. V loses 3 bases at its end and J loses 9 bases; junction bases beyond the gene matches: 5. This receptor was obtained from a human donor with aplastic anemia. Sequenced: sorted CD4+, CD8+, or CD8+CD57+ T cells (not recorded which) from PBMCs. The V and J genes are TRBV20-1 and TRBJ2-1, with 10 bases in between that match TRBD2. The DNA sequence reads TGCAGTGCTAGGTCTAGCGGGAGTGTTGAGCAGTTCTTC. Its protein product is CSARSSGSVEQFF.